This TCR beta chain was observed in a study of blood T cell repertoires in COVID-19. The data were produced by immunoSEQ multiplex PCR, yet TCRdb's version contains in-frame clones alone and is incomplete. The data hold about 190,000 clones, with about 85% observed a single time. The CDR3 spans 13 residues. CDR1 is SEHNR, CDR2 FQNEAQ, per germline (reference sequence). V lost 5 bases and J lost 15; bases outside the gene matches: 13. Material for sequencing was peripheral blood. This TCR derives from a man aged 55 to 70 with active or convalescent COVID-19. V and J are TRBV7-9 and TRBJ1-5; TRBD1 agrees at 7 bases. This CDR3 is CASSLGTGDPPHF. CDR3 DNA sequence: TGTGCCAGCAGCCTGGGCACAGGGGACCCACCGCATTTT.